Here is one T cell receptor (beta chain) with its context. Its antigen is unidentified. TCRdb's copy holds only in-frame clones and misses some; the assay was immunoSEQ multiplex PCR. The sample has around 3,000 clones, roughly 83% seen once; the top ten hold around 4.5%. This CDR3 has 17 amino acids. The germline V gene encodes CDR1 SGHVS and CDR2 FQNEAQ. V lost 1 base to trimming and J lost 4 bases, with 16 bases between them. These data belong to a study of radiotherapy plus CTLA-4 blockade in lung cancer. Study results and caveats: There was expansion of tumor-derived TCR clones in blood after radiotherapy plus ipilimumab. The authors reported that early blood T cell clone dynamics, with interferon-beta, best predicted response.

CTLA-4 blockade with ipilimumab, together with focal radiation, was given to patients with chemo-refractory metastatic non-small-cell lung cancer. The rearrangement links TRBV7-8 to TRBJ2-2, with D tentatively TRBD1 (6 bases). The clonotype was recovered from a human donor with non-small cell lung cancer that progressed on radiotherapy plus ipilimumab. The source was tumor tissue, collected from a patient treated with radiotherapy plus ipilimumab. Here the CDR3 DNA reads TGTGCCAGCAGCTTAGATGGTGGGGGCGCGCTCACCGGGGAGCTGTTTTTT. This gives the protein CASSLDGGGALTGELFF.